A selection of T cell receptor beta chains follows, all from one sample in a study of CD8 T cells in Susac syndrome. TCRdb analysed the immunoSEQ multiplex PCR reads with MiXCR anew, one entry per CDR3 protein. Of about 290,000 distinct CDR3 sequences listed, 65% to 90% were seen once; the top ten hold 0.2% to 0.25%. The sample comprised CD8+ T cells from PBMCs. These receptors originate from a human donor with multiple sclerosis. Both conserved end residues are part of each CDR3. Fields, in order: D gene, J gene, V gene, clone size, CDR3 DNA, CDR3 protein. A D gene is named only where the DNA matches it firmly. The listing skips clone size in some rows; elsewhere it reads once, few, many or a size class.

d_call: -
j_call: TRBJ1-1
v_call: TRBV10-1
clone_size: -
cdr3_nt: TGCGCCAGCAGTGAATCTATCGCAGGGGAAGAAGCTTTCTTT
cdr3_aa: CASSESIAGEEAFF

d_call: -
j_call: TRBJ2-3
v_call: TRBV4-3
clone_size: -
cdr3_nt: TGCGCCAGCAGCCAAGTCCTAGCAATAAGCACAGATACGCAGTATTTT
cdr3_aa: CASSQVLAISTDTQYF

d_call: TRBD2
j_call: TRBJ2-7
v_call: TRBV29-1
clone_size: -
cdr3_nt: TGCAGCGTTGAAGGACCAGCGGGAGGAAACGAGCAGTACTTC
cdr3_aa: CSVEGPAGGNEQYF

d_call: TRBD2
j_call: TRBJ2-5
v_call: TRBV7-9
clone_size: -
cdr3_nt: TGTGCCAGCAGCTTACAGAGCGGGAGGACCGAGACCCAGTACTTC
cdr3_aa: CASSLQSGRTETQYF

d_call: TRBD2
j_call: TRBJ2-1
v_call: TRBV29-1
clone_size: -
cdr3_nt: TGCAGCGCCAAATCGACTAGCGGGAGTTCCTACAATGAGCAGTTCTTC
cdr3_aa: CSAKSTSGSSYNEQFF

d_call: -
j_call: TRBJ1-1
v_call: TRBV30
clone_size: -
cdr3_nt: TGTGCCTGGAGGACCCTGGGGCATGGCACTGAAGCTTTCTTT
cdr3_aa: CAWRTLGHGTEAFF

d_call: -
j_call: TRBJ1-5
v_call: TRBV7-9
clone_size: -
cdr3_nt: TGTGCCAGCAGCTTAGGGATGCAGCCCCAGCATTTT
cdr3_aa: CASSLGMQPQHF

d_call: TRBD2
j_call: TRBJ2-1
v_call: TRBV7-3
clone_size: once
cdr3_nt: TGTGCCAGCAGCCCCGGTCGGGCGGGAGTCTACAATGAGCAGTTCTTC
cdr3_aa: CASSPGRAGVYNEQFF

d_call: -
j_call: TRBJ2-7
v_call: TRBV7-6
clone_size: few
cdr3_nt: TGTGCCAGCAGCTTAGCGGGAGCGAAGTACGAGCAGTACTTC
cdr3_aa: CASSLAGAKYEQYF

d_call: TRBD1
j_call: TRBJ2-7
v_call: TRBV18
clone_size: -
cdr3_nt: TGTGCCAGCTCACACGGGACAGGGAGCTCCTACGAGCAGTACTTC
cdr3_aa: CASSHGTGSSYEQYF

d_call: TRBD2
j_call: TRBJ2-7
v_call: TRBV4-3
clone_size: -
cdr3_nt: TGCGCCAGCAGTCGCGACAGAGCGGGAGACTACGAGCAGTACTTC
cdr3_aa: CASSRDRAGDYEQYF

d_call: -
j_call: TRBJ1-5
v_call: TRBV20-1
clone_size: once
cdr3_nt: TGCAGTGCTAGTGGAGACAAGGGCAATCCGCCCCAGCATTTT
cdr3_aa: CSASGDKGNPPQHF

d_call: TRBD2
j_call: TRBJ2-1
v_call: TRBV24-1
clone_size: -
cdr3_nt: TGTGCCACCAGTGATCGGGGACTAGCGGGAGACTATGAGCAGTTCTTC
cdr3_aa: CATSDRGLAGDYEQFF

d_call: -
j_call: TRBJ1-2
v_call: TRBV24-1
clone_size: few
cdr3_nt: TGTGCCACCGCTCCTGGTAGTGGCTATGGCTACACCTTC
cdr3_aa: CATAPGSGYGYTF

d_call: TRBD1
j_call: TRBJ1-5
v_call: TRBV28
clone_size: once
cdr3_nt: TGTGCCAGCAGGACAGGGGGTTATCAGCCCCAGCATTTT
cdr3_aa: CASRTGGYQPQHF

d_call: TRBD2
j_call: TRBJ2-1
v_call: TRBV6-1
clone_size: -
cdr3_nt: TGTGCCAGCAGTCCGACTAGCGGGAGTAATGTCTACAATGAGCAGTTCTTC
cdr3_aa: CASSPTSGSNVYNEQFF

d_call: -
j_call: TRBJ2-5
v_call: TRBV12-3/TRBV12-4
clone_size: few
cdr3_nt: TGTGCCAGCAGTTTAGGACAGCAAGAGACCCAGTACTTC
cdr3_aa: CASSLGQQETQYF

d_call: TRBD1
j_call: TRBJ1-1
v_call: TRBV7-9
clone_size: -
cdr3_nt: TGTGCCAGCAGGGTGACAGGGGGCGCCGATGAAGCTTTCTTT
cdr3_aa: CASRVTGGADEAFF

d_call: -
j_call: TRBJ2-1
v_call: TRBV19
clone_size: few
cdr3_nt: TGTGCCACGACCCTGGGGGGAGCGACCCACAATGAGCAGTTCTTC
cdr3_aa: CATTLGGATHNEQFF

d_call: TRBD2
j_call: TRBJ2-7
v_call: TRBV20-1
clone_size: -
cdr3_nt: TGCAGTGCTAGGCCCGGGGGGATCTACGAGCAGTACTTC
cdr3_aa: CSARPGGIYEQYF

d_call: -
j_call: TRBJ2-2
v_call: TRBV11-2
clone_size: -
cdr3_nt: TGTGCCAGCAGATACGGGACGGGCACCGGGGAGCTGTTTTTT
cdr3_aa: CASRYGTGTGELFF

d_call: TRBD1
j_call: TRBJ1-3
v_call: TRBV5-8
clone_size: -
cdr3_nt: TGTGCCAGCAGCTGGGGACAGGGGGACACCATATATTTT
cdr3_aa: CASSWGQGDTIYF

d_call: -
j_call: TRBJ1-1
v_call: TRBV13
clone_size: -
cdr3_nt: TGTGCCAGCAGCAATGGACTTCCTGAAGCTTTCTTT
cdr3_aa: CASSNGLPEAFF

d_call: -
j_call: TRBJ2-5
v_call: TRBV5-4
clone_size: -
cdr3_nt: TGTGCCAGCAGTTCCAGCTGGGTTGAGGGTCCCCAGTACTTC
cdr3_aa: CASSSSWVEGPQYF

d_call: -
j_call: TRBJ1-2
v_call: TRBV9
clone_size: few
cdr3_nt: TGTGCCAGCAGCGTAGACGCGACTAACTATGGCTACACCTTC
cdr3_aa: CASSVDATNYGYTF

d_call: -
j_call: TRBJ2-1
v_call: TRBV19
clone_size: -
cdr3_nt: TGTGCCAGTAGTGCCGGCCGTGTGGAGAGCTCCTACAATGAGCAGTTCTTC
cdr3_aa: CASSAGRVESSYNEQFF

d_call: -
j_call: TRBJ2-1
v_call: TRBV6-6
clone_size: -
cdr3_nt: TGTGCCAGCAGTTACTTGGACCCTGGCACCTACAATGAGCAGTTCTTC
cdr3_aa: CASSYLDPGTYNEQFF

d_call: -
j_call: TRBJ1-5
v_call: TRBV6-2/TRBV6-3
clone_size: -
cdr3_nt: TGTGCCAGCAGTTCCTCACTCGTTTTGGCCTACAATCAGCCCCAGCATTTT
cdr3_aa: CASSSSLVLAYNQPQHF

d_call: -
j_call: TRBJ2-7
v_call: TRBV27
clone_size: -
cdr3_nt: TGTGCCAGCAGTCCCCAAACTCCCGGGACGGGATCCTACGAGCAGTACTTC
cdr3_aa: CASSPQTPGTGSYEQYF

d_call: -
j_call: TRBJ2-7
v_call: TRBV27
clone_size: few
cdr3_nt: TGTGCCAGCAGTAAAGGCTACGAGCAGTACTTC
cdr3_aa: CASSKGYEQYF

d_call: -
j_call: TRBJ2-7
v_call: TRBV4-3
clone_size: -
cdr3_nt: TGCGCCAGCAGCCAAGGGAGGGGACGGCTCTCCTACGAGCAGTACTTC
cdr3_aa: CASSQGRGRLSYEQYF

d_call: TRBD1
j_call: TRBJ2-1
v_call: TRBV7-9
clone_size: once
cdr3_nt: TGTGCCAGCAGCTTAACAACAGGGGCCTCCTACAATGAGCAGTTCTTC
cdr3_aa: CASSLTTGASYNEQFF

d_call: -
j_call: TRBJ2-5
v_call: TRBV21-1
clone_size: once
cdr3_nt: TGTGCCAGCAACACAGGGAGCGGGAGTTGGGAGACCCAGTACTTC
cdr3_aa: CASNTGSGSWETQYF

d_call: TRBD2
j_call: TRBJ2-7
v_call: TRBV27
clone_size: -
cdr3_nt: TGTGCCAGCAGTACCCCCCTAGCGGGAGTCTACGAGCAGTACTTC
cdr3_aa: CASSTPLAGVYEQYF

d_call: -
j_call: TRBJ1-1
v_call: TRBV30
clone_size: -
cdr3_nt: TGTGCCTGGACCCGACTAATGAACACTGAAGCTTTCTTT
cdr3_aa: CAWTRLMNTEAFF

d_call: TRBD1
j_call: TRBJ2-7
v_call: TRBV27
clone_size: -
cdr3_nt: TGTGCCAGCAGTCCAGGGACAGGGAGGCCCCCTGAGCAGTACTTC
cdr3_aa: CASSPGTGRPPEQYF

d_call: -
j_call: TRBJ1-2
v_call: TRBV2
clone_size: -
cdr3_nt: TGTGCCAGCAGTGATGGACAGCCTATGGGCTACACCTTC
cdr3_aa: CASSDGQPMGYTF

d_call: -
j_call: TRBJ2-5
v_call: TRBV15
clone_size: -
cdr3_nt: TGTGCCACCAGCAGAGTCGAAGGGGTCGAAAAAGAGACCCAGTACTTC
cdr3_aa: CATSRVEGVEKETQYF

d_call: -
j_call: TRBJ1-1
v_call: TRBV19
clone_size: -
cdr3_nt: TGTGCCAGTAGTGATCCGAACACTGAAGCTTTCTTT
cdr3_aa: CASSDPNTEAFF

d_call: -
j_call: TRBJ2-7
v_call: TRBV13
clone_size: few
cdr3_nt: TGTGCCAGCAGCTCTTTTGGCGGGTCCTCCTACGAGCAGTACTTC
cdr3_aa: CASSSFGGSSYEQYF

d_call: TRBD2
j_call: TRBJ2-3
v_call: TRBV15
clone_size: once
cdr3_nt: TGTGCCACCAGCAGATACCCAAGAGTAGCGGGGAGCACAGATACGCAGTATTTT
cdr3_aa: CATSRYPRVAGSTDTQYF

d_call: -
j_call: TRBJ1-1
v_call: TRBV4-3
clone_size: -
cdr3_nt: TGCGCCAGCAGCCAAGGTAAGACACTGAACACTGAAGCTTTCTTT
cdr3_aa: CASSQGKTLNTEAFF

d_call: -
j_call: TRBJ2-3
v_call: TRBV2
clone_size: -
cdr3_nt: TGTGCCAGCAGTGAAGCGCGGGCTGACACAGATACGCAGTATTTT
cdr3_aa: CASSEARADTDTQYF

d_call: -
j_call: TRBJ1-1
v_call: TRBV15
clone_size: -
cdr3_nt: TGTGCCACCAGCCTCCTGCCCGACAGAAACACTGAAGCTTTCTTT
cdr3_aa: CATSLLPDRNTEAFF

d_call: -
j_call: TRBJ2-1
v_call: TRBV19
clone_size: -
cdr3_nt: TGTGCCAGTAGTACCCGGGACCTCAATGAGCAGTTCTTC
cdr3_aa: CASSTRDLNEQFF

d_call: -
j_call: TRBJ2-5
v_call: TRBV28
clone_size: -
cdr3_nt: TGTGCCAGCAACCTCCCCCCCGCAGAGACCCAGTACTTC
cdr3_aa: CASNLPPAETQYF

d_call: -
j_call: TRBJ2-1
v_call: TRBV29-1
clone_size: -
cdr3_nt: TGCAGCGTTGAAGATCTGGGTTTCGGGTCGGTAAATGAGCAGTTCTTC
cdr3_aa: CSVEDLGFGSVNEQFF

d_call: -
j_call: TRBJ1-5
v_call: TRBV27
clone_size: -
cdr3_nt: TGTGCCAGCAGTTTACCCGGGACCAATCAGCCCCAGCATTTT
cdr3_aa: CASSLPGTNQPQHF

d_call: TRBD2
j_call: TRBJ2-1
v_call: TRBV6-4
clone_size: once
cdr3_nt: TGTGCCAGCAGTCTACTAGCGGGAGACGGTTGGGGTGAGCAGTTCTTC
cdr3_aa: CASSLLAGDGWGEQFF

d_call: -
j_call: TRBJ1-2
v_call: TRBV4-3
clone_size: -
cdr3_nt: TGCGCCAGCAGCCAAGCTCACGGGGAGCACTATGGCTACACCTTC
cdr3_aa: CASSQAHGEHYGYTF

d_call: -
j_call: TRBJ2-3
v_call: TRBV5-4
clone_size: -
cdr3_nt: TGTGCCAGCAGCCTGTCGTCCCCAGATACGCAGTATTTT
cdr3_aa: CASSLSSPDTQYF

d_call: -
j_call: TRBJ2-7
v_call: TRBV27
clone_size: -
cdr3_nt: TGTGCCAGCAGTTTAAAGGCCTTCATCTACGAGCAGTACTTC
cdr3_aa: CASSLKAFIYEQYF

d_call: TRBD2
j_call: TRBJ2-1
v_call: TRBV27
clone_size: -
cdr3_nt: TGTGCCAGCAGTCCCCCGGCTAGCGGGGTCTACAATGAGCAGTTCTTC
cdr3_aa: CASSPPASGVYNEQFF

d_call: -
j_call: TRBJ1-5
v_call: TRBV11-2
clone_size: -
cdr3_nt: TGTGCCAGCAGCTTAAATCCGATAGCTCAGCCCCAGCATTTT
cdr3_aa: CASSLNPIAQPQHF

d_call: -
j_call: TRBJ2-3
v_call: TRBV7-9
clone_size: -
cdr3_nt: TGTGCCAGCAGCTTACCGGGGGAGGTCTCTAGCACAGATACGCAGTATTTT
cdr3_aa: CASSLPGEVSSTDTQYF

d_call: TRBD2
j_call: TRBJ2-3
v_call: TRBV7-9
clone_size: once
cdr3_nt: TGTGCCAGCAGTTCGACTAGCGGGAGCCAAACAGATACGCAGTATTTT
cdr3_aa: CASSSTSGSQTDTQYF

d_call: TRBD1
j_call: TRBJ2-5
v_call: TRBV28
clone_size: -
cdr3_nt: TGTGCCAGCAGGGATCCGGGACAGGGCTTAGAGACCCAGTACTTC
cdr3_aa: CASRDPGQGLETQYF

d_call: TRBD2
j_call: TRBJ2-3
v_call: TRBV4-3
clone_size: -
cdr3_nt: TGCGCCAGCAGCCAAGGGCTAGCGGGAGTGGTCGGCACAGATACGCAGTATTTT
cdr3_aa: CASSQGLAGVVGTDTQYF

d_call: TRBD1
j_call: TRBJ2-2
v_call: TRBV29-1
clone_size: few
cdr3_nt: TGCAGCGTTGAGACAGGGGGAAACACCGGGGAGCTGTTTTTT
cdr3_aa: CSVETGGNTGELFF

d_call: -
j_call: TRBJ1-1
v_call: TRBV19
clone_size: -
cdr3_nt: TGTGCCACCCTAGGGTTAACAAACACTGAAGCTTTCTTT
cdr3_aa: CATLGLTNTEAFF